This record covers a single TCR beta chain. The antigen remains undetermined. Input was approximately 2 ug genomic DNA, or all available if less. Clones were read by immunoSEQ multiplex PCR, and TCRdb kept only the in-frame ones, dropping some. The top ten hold 2% to 2.5% of the sample, which has 75,000 to 85,000 clones, roughly 91% seen once. Trimming took 2 bases from V and 4 from J, leaving 9 bases between them. The CDR3 is made up of 13 amino acids. CDR1 is SGHDT and CDR2 is YYEEEE in the germline V gene. Noted time point: after dendritic cell vaccination, including at tumor progression/relapse. The data are from a study of glioma-infiltrating T cells after dendritic cell vaccination. About the research overall: Glioblastoma patients came from Phase I and II dendritic cell vaccination trials. Dendritic cell vaccine was injected intradermally three times, biweekly. General study points: Few patients contributed both blood and tumor specimens.

The origin of this receptor is a human donor with glioblastoma. The chain recombines TRBV5-6 with TRBJ1-1; D possibly corresponds to TRBD1 (5 bases). Specimen: blood, collected after dendritic cell vaccination. The CDR3 bases are TGTGCCAGCAGCTTAGGACAATTCACTGAAGCTTTCTTT. This sequence encodes CASSLGQFTEAFF.